Presented here are 10 T cell receptor beta chains from one specimen sequenced in a study of early T cells in non-severe SARS-CoV-2 infection (dated by TCRdb to the early 2020s). The library was obtained by 5' RACE. Sequencing was carried out with a NextSeq 500. TCRdb reworked the public reads: Q25 trimming with fastp, MiXCR clone assembly, productive beta chains retained. Here each entry gathers all rows of one CDR3 protein and keeps the most common genes and DNA. The sample data list approximately 100,000 distinct CDR3 sequences, and around 15% of these were observed just once. The ten largest clones represent roughly 6% of the sample. Sequencing was performed on whole blood. The source of these receptors is an adult who was a healthcare worker with PCR-confirmed SARS-CoV-2 infection or an uninfected control (not recorded which).

At least ten counts were recorded for this clonotype. The genes are TRBV29-1 and TRBJ2-7; D is ambiguous. Deletions cut 2 bases from V and 2 bases from J, with 13 bases between. Per the germline V gene, CDR1 is SQVTM and CDR2 is ANQGSEA. The CDR3 is made up of 14 amino acids. CDR3: CSVESAGQPYEQYF. CDR3 DNA sequence: TGCAGCGTTGAAAGTGCTGGGCAGCCCTACGAGCAGTACTTC.

The chain employs TRBV7-9 and TRBJ1-2; TRBD1 matches 12 bases. The CDR3 contains 15 residues. Germline V gene data show CDR1 as SEHNR and CDR2 as FQNEAQ (reference sequence). J was trimmed by 7 bases and V by 3 bases; bases with no gene match: 6. CDR3 coding DNA: TGTGCCAGCAGCTTTTGGGGACAGGGGGCCTTTGGCTACACCTTC. Protein product: CASSFWGQGAFGYTF.

This clonotype was counted at least ten times. One end of the junction fails to match germline, which may point to a read error. The chain employs TRBV18 and TRBJ1-2; a weak D match, TRBD1 (5 bases). This CDR3 has 11 amino acids. Germline loops: CDR1 KGHSH, CDR2 LQKENI. Written as DNA, the CDR3 is TGTGCCACCTCACCACAGGCCAACTACACCTTC. Its translation is CATSPQANYTF.

This chain joins TRBV4-3 and TRBJ2-2; no clear D gene. The CDR3 is 15 amino acids. V shed 1 base and J shed 5 bases, with 11 bases lying between them. The germline V gene has CDR1 LGHNA and CDR2 YSLEER. The CDR3 DNA follows: TGCGCCAGCAGCCAAGGAAAAGGGCAGACCGGGGAGCTGTTTTTT. Its translation: CASSQGKGQTGELFF.

The chain has TRBV18 and TRBJ2-3, with 7 positions matching TRBD2. Germline-derived CDR1 and CDR2 are KGHSH and LQKENI. V lost 5 bases, J lost 5 bases, and 13 bases stayed unmatched. This CDR3 spans 16 amino acids. This CDR3 reads CASSSRLAGVQDTQYF. The CDR3 DNA reads TGTGCCAGCTCATCCCGTCTCGCGGGGGTTCAAGATACGCAGTATTTT.

This clonotype occurred many times. Written as DNA, the CDR3 is TGTGCCAGCAGCTTAGTATCGGGGAACACTGAAGCTTTCTTT. Amino acids: CASSLVSGNTEAFF. V usage is TRBV7-8 and J usage is TRBJ1-1; D is unresolved. CDR1 is SGHVS, CDR2 FQNEAQ, per germline. CDR3 length: 14 amino acids. The germline V and J ends were trimmed by 1 base and 1 base, with 7 bases remaining between them.

The rearrangement links TRBV5-6 to TRBJ1-1; 7 bases are shared with TRBD1. J was trimmed by 0 bases and V by 4 bases; bases with no gene match: 6. The CDR3 totals 15 residues. Germline V gene sequence: CDR1 SGHDT, CDR2 YYEEEE. This CDR3 is CASSRDRQMNTEAFF. The CDR3, as DNA: TGTGCCAGCAGCAGGGACAGACAGATGAACACTGAAGCTTTCTTT.

This clonotype was observed a handful of times. The J gene is TRBJ1-3, the V gene TRBV6-4, with 11 bases fitting TRBD1. This CDR3 has 16 amino acids. The ends lost 6 bases at V and 4 bases at J; junction bases unmatched: 8. In germline, CDR1 is MRHNA, CDR2 SNTAGT. The chain's CDR3 is CASSKGQGALGNTIYF. The CDR3 DNA reads as TGTGCCAGCAGCAAAGGACAGGGGGCGCTCGGAAACACCATATATTTT.

This clonotype turned up a few times. The J gene is TRBJ1-1, the V gene TRBV4-2; no clear D. Looked up from germline, CDR1 is LGHNA and CDR2 is YNFKEQ. V was trimmed by 2 bases and J by 3 bases, leaving 1 base between them. The CDR3 is 11 residues long. The CDR3: CASSQHTEAFF. The CDR3 coding sequence is TGTGCCAGCAGCCAACACACTGAAGCTTTCTTT.

This clonotype appeared a few times. The rearrangement links TRBV25-1 to TRBJ1-4; D gene unclear. Trimming took off 7 bases at V and 5 bases at J, with 14 bases between the two ends. Looked up from germline, CDR1 is MGHDK and CDR2 is SYGVNS. The length of the CDR3 is 14 residues. The CDR3 loop is CASTLGGLNEKLFF. As DNA, the CDR3 is TGTGCCAGCACTCTTGGAGGGCTGAATGAAAAACTGTTTTTT.